This TCR beta chain came from a study of blood T cell repertoires in COVID-19. Living in 24 US areas, the participants were between roughly 18 and 90 years of age. Recovered participants had two consecutive negative NP/OP PCR tests, healthcare professional clearance, or symptom resolution. Germline V gene lookup returns CDR1 SGHRS and CDR2 YFSETQ. V was clipped by 5 bases and J by 3 bases; unmatched bases: 10. The CDR3 consists of 15 residues. Per the original data handling: Amplified reference gene primers provided the basis for estimating nucleated cell counts. TCRdb keeps only in-frame clones here, not all; method: immunoSEQ multiplex PCR. That table is the source of V, J and clone size, and D and trimming were worked out from the DNA. The table records 190,000 or so clones, approximately 80% of them present only once.

The chain employs TRBV5-1 and TRBJ1-2; the match to TRBD1 covers 7 bases. The receptor was isolated from a man aged 35-49 years who had recovered from COVID-19. Sequenced material: PBMCs or T cells enriched from blood (not recorded which). Here the CDR3 reads CASSYFPTGDYGYTF. CDR3 in DNA: TGCGCCAGCAGTTACTTCCCAACAGGGGACTATGGCTACACCTTC.